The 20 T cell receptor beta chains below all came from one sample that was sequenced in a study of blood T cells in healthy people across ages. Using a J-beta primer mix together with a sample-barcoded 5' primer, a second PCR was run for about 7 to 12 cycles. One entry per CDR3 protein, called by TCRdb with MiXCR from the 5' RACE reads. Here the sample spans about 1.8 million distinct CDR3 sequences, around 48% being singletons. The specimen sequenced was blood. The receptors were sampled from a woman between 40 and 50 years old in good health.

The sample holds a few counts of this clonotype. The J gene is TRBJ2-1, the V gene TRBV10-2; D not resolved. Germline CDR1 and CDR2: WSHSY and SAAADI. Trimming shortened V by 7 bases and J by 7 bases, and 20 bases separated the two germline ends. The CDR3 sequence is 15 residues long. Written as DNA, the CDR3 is TGCGCCAGCAAGAGTAGGTCCGCCAGTCCGAATGAGCAGTTCTTC. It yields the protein CASKSRSASPNEQFF.

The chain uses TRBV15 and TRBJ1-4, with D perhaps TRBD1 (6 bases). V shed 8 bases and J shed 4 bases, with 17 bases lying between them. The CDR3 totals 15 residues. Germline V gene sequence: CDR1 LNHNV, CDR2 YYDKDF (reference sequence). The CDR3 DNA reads TGTGCCACCCATAGGACGGGGGGCCGTAATGAAAAACTGTTTTTT. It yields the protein CATHRTGGRNEKLFF.

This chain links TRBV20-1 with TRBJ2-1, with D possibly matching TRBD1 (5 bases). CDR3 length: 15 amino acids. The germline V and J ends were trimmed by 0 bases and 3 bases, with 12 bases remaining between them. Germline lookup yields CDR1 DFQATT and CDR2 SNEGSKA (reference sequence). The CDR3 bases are TGCAGTGCTAGAGAAGGGGTCGGGCGCTACAATGAGCAGTTCTTC. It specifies CSAREGVGRYNEQFF.

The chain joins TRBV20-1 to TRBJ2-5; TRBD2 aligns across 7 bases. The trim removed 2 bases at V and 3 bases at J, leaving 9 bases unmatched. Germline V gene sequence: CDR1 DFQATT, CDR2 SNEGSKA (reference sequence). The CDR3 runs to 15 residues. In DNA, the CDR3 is TGCAGTGCTAGACGCGGGACTACGTACGAAGAGACCCAGTACTTC. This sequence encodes CSARRGTTYEETQYF.

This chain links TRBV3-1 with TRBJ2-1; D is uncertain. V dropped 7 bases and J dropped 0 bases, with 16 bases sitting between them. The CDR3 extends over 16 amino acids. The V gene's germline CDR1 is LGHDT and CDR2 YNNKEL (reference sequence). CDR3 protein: CASTSSLRSSYNEQFF. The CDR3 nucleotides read TGTGCCAGCACCTCTTCTTTGCGGAGCTCCTACAATGAGCAGTTCTTC.

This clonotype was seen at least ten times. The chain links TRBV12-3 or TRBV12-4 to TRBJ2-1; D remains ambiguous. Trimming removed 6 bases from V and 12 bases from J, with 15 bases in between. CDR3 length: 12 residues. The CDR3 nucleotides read TGTGCCAGCAGCCCTTACGGAGTCGCGCAGTTCTTC. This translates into CASSPYGVAQFF.

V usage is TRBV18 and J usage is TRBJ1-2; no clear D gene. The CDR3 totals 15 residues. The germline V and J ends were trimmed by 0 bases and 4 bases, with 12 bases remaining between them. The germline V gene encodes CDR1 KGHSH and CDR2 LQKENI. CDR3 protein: CASSPPQLNVYGYTF. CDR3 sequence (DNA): TGTGCCAGCTCACCACCCCAGCTAAATGTCTATGGCTACACCTTC.

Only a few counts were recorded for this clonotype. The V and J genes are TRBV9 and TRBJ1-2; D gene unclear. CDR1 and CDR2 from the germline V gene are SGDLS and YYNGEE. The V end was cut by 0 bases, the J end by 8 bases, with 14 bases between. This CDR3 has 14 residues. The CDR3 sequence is CASSVGGSYKGYTF. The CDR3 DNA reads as TGTGCCAGCAGCGTAGGTGGATCCTATAAGGGCTACACCTTC.

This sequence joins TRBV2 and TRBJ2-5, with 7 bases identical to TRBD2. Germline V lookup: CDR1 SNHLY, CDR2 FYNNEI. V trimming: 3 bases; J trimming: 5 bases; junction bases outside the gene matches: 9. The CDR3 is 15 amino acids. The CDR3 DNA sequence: TGTGCCAGCAGTGAGCCGGGATTTAGCGGGGAGACCCAGTACTTC. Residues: CASSEPGFSGETQYF.

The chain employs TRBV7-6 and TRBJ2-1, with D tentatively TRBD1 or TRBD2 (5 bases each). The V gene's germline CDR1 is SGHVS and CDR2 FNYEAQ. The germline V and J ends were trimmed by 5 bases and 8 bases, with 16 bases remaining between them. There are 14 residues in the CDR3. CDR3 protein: CASSPRIRGDEQFF. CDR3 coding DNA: TGTGCCAGCAGCCCCCGAATACGGGGCGATGAGCAGTTCTTC.

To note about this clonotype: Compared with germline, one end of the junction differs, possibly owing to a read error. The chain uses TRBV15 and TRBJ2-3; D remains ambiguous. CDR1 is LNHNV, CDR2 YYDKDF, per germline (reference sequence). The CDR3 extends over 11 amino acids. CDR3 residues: CAVLKAETQYF. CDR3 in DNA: TGTGCCGTCTTAAAAGCAGAGACGCAGTATTTT.

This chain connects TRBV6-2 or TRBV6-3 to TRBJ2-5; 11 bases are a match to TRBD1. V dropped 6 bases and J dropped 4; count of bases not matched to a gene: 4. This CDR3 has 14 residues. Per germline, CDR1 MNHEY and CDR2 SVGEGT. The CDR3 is CASRDRGRGETQYF. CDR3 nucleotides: TGTGCCAGCAGGGACAGGGGGCGCGGAGAGACCCAGTACTTC.

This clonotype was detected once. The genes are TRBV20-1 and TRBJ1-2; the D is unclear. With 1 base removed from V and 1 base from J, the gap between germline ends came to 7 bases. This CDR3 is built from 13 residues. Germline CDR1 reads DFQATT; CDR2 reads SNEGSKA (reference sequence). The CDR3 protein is CSARVNVNYGYTF. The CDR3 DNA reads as TGCAGTGCTAGAGTCAACGTTAACTATGGCTACACCTTC.

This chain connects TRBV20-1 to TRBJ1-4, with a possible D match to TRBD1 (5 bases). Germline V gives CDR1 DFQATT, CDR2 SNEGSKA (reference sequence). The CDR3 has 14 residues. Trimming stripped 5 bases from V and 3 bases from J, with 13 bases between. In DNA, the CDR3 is TGCAGTGCTTTGGGAGGCAGGGCTAATGAAAAACTGTTTTTT. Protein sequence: CSALGGRANEKLFF.

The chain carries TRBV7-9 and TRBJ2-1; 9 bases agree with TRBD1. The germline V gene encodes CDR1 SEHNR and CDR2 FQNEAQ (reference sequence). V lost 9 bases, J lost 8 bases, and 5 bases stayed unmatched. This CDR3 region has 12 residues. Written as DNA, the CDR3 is TGTGCCAGACAGGGGGCTCTTGATGAGCAGTTCTTC. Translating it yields CARQGALDEQFF.

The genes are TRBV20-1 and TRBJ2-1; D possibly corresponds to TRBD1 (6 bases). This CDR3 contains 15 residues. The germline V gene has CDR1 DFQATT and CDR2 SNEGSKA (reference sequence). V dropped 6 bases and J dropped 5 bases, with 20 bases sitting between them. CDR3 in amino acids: CSAQRSRGWDNEQFF. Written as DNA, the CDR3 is TGCAGTGCCCAGAGGTCTAGGGGGTGGGACAATGAGCAGTTCTTC.

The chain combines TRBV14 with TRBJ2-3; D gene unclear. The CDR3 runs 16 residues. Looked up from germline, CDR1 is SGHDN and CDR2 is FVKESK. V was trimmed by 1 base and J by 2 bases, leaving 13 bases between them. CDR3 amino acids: CASSQVLVEVTDTQYF. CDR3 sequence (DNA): TGTGCCAGCAGCCAAGTCCTCGTAGAAGTCACAGATACGCAGTATTTT.

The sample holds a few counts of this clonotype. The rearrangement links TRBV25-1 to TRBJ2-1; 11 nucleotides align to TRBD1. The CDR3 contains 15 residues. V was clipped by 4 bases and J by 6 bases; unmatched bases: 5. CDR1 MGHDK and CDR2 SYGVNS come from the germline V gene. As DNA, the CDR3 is TGTGCCAGCAGTGCACCCGGGACAGGGGGCAATGAGCAGTTCTTC. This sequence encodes CASSAPGTGGNEQFF.

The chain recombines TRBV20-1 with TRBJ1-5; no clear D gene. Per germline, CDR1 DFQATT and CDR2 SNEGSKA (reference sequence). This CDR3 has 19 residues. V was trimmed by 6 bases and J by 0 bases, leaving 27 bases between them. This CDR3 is CSAQINRAAGLRSNQPQHF. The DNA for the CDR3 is TGCAGTGCGCAGATTAATAGGGCAGCCGGACTACGTAGCAATCAGCCCCAGCATTTT.

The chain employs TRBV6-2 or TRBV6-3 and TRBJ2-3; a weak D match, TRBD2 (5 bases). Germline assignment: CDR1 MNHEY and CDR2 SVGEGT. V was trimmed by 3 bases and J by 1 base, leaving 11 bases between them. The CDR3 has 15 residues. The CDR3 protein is CASSYNSEGTDTQYF. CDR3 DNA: TGTGCCAGCAGTTATAATAGCGAGGGCACAGATACGCAGTATTTT.